Listed here are 19 T cell receptor beta chains from one sample, sequenced in a study of blood T cell repertoires in COVID-19. Sequencing used immunoSEQ multiplex PCR; TCRdb keeps in-frame clones, though not all of them. The top ten clones hold 1% of a sample with some 300,000 clones, over 75% of them seen once. Sequencing input: PBMCs or T cells enriched from blood (not recorded which). These receptors were collected from a woman in her 30s who had recovered from COVID-19.

The V call is TRBV24-1, the J call TRBJ1-4; D call uncertain. The CDR3 contains 13 residues. From germline, CDR1 is KGHDR and CDR2 SFDVKD. Trimming took 5 bases from V and 1 from J, leaving 4 bases between them. The CDR3 coding sequence is TGTGCCACCAGTGGACAAACTAATGAAAAACTGTTTTTT. Residues: CATSGQTNEKLFF.

This chain uses TRBV19 with TRBJ2-7; D may be TRBD2 (6 bases). Germline CDR1 reads LNHDA; CDR2 reads SQIVND (reference sequence). The CDR3 has 15 amino acids. Trimming removed 3 bases at V and 3 bases at J, with 15 bases between. The CDR3 here is CASSIRLARNYEQYF. DNA for the CDR3: TGTGCCAGTAGTATTAGGCTAGCGAGAAACTACGAGCAGTACTTC.

The chain links TRBV12-3 or TRBV12-4 to TRBJ1-2; maybe TRBD1 (5 bases). This CDR3 is built from 13 residues. Trimming removed 5 bases from V and 2 bases from J, with 9 bases in between. The CDR3 sequence: CASSPRTNYGYTF. CDR3 sequence (DNA): TGTGCCAGCAGTCCCCGGACAAACTATGGCTACACCTTC.

This chain uses TRBV10-3 with TRBJ1-6, with a possible D match to TRBD1 (6 bases). The CDR3 is made up of 16 amino acids. Germline loops: CDR1 ENHRY, CDR2 SYGVKD. V was trimmed by 8 bases and J by 14 bases, leaving 28 bases between them. The DNA of the CDR3 is TGTGCCATCTCCGACCTTACCGGGACACCCGGAAAAACCCTCCACTTT. This translates into CAISDLTGTPGKTLHF.

This sequence joins TRBV29-1 and TRBJ1-4; TRBD1 matches at 8 bases. Germline V CDR1 and CDR2: SQVTM, ANQGSEA. CDR3 length: 15 amino acids. V lost 1 base and J lost 7; bases outside the gene matches: 8. CDR3 bases: TGCAGCGTTGAAGCGGCAGGGGGCCTCAGTGAAAAACTGTTTTTT. It specifies CSVEAAGGLSEKLFF.

CDR3 DNA: TGTGCCAGTAGTGCTTCGGGTACGGTGAACACTGAAGCTTTCTTT. Translated: CASSASGTVNTEAFF. The chain carries TRBV19 and TRBJ1-1; D uncertain. V was cut by 5 bases and J by 0 bases, with 13 bases left in between. Per germline, CDR1 LNHDA and CDR2 SQIVND (reference sequence). The CDR3 is made up of 15 amino acids. The variable domain in full, with the rest retrieved from reference TRBV19 and TRBJ1-1, is DGGITQSPKYLFRKEGQNVTLSCEQNLNHDAMYWYRQDPGQGLRLIYYSQIVNDFQKGDIAEGYSVSREKKESFPLTVTSAQKNPTAFYLCASSASGTVNTEAFFGQGTRLTVV.

The chain uses TRBV5-1 and TRBJ1-1; the D gene is possibly TRBD1 (6 bases). Trimming took off 4 bases at V and 0 bases at J, with 16 bases between the two ends. The V gene's germline CDR1 is SGHRS and CDR2 YFSETQ. There are 16 residues in the CDR3. DNA for the CDR3: TGCGCCAGCAGCCCGAGCGGGGGGGCGGTGAACACTGAAGCTTTCTTT. This sequence encodes CASSPSGGAVNTEAFF. The whole variable domain, remainder taken from reference TRBV5-1 and TRBJ1-1, is KAGVTQTPRYLIKTRGQQVTLSCSPISGHRSVSWYQQTPGQGLQFLFEYFSETQRNKGNFPGRFSGRQFSNSRSEMNVSTLELGDSALYLCASSPSGGAVNTEAFFGQGTRLTVV.

This clone was detected once. The chain carries TRBV9 and TRBJ2-3; unclear D gene. V was clipped by 0 bases and J by 4 bases, with 6 bases between them. Germline CDR1 reads SGDLS; CDR2 reads YYNGEE. There are 13 residues in the CDR3. Here the CDR3 reads CASSVGLPDTQYF. The DNA of the CDR3 is TGTGCCAGCAGCGTAGGACTCCCAGATACGCAGTATTTT. Variable domain in full (rest from reference TRBV9 and TRBJ2-3): DSGVTQTPKHLITATGQRVTLRCSPRSGDLSVYWYQQSLDQGLQFLIQYYNGEERAKGNILERFSAQQFPDLHSELNLSSLELGDSALYFCASSVGLPDTQYFGPGTRLTVL.

This clone appeared once. The chain links TRBV12-3 or TRBV12-4 to TRBJ2-5; 7 bases are shared with TRBD2. Germline trimming cut 7 bases from V and 0 bases from J; bases unmatched to any gene: 2. This CDR3 spans 13 amino acids. CDR3 residues: CASTTSNQETQYF. The CDR3, as DNA: TGTGCCAGCACGACTAGCAACCAAGAGACCCAGTACTTC.

The V and J genes are TRBV28 and TRBJ2-1; D possibly corresponds to TRBD1 (6 bases). Germline CDR1 and CDR2: MDHEN and SYDVKM. The CDR3 covers 15 residues. Deletions cut 7 bases from V and 4 bases from J, with 17 bases between. The CDR3 region has the DNA TGTGCCAGCATAAGAGACAGGAGAGGGTACAATGAGCAGTTCTTC. It is translated as CASIRDRRGYNEQFF.

In this sample, this clone turned up a few times. The chain carries TRBV5-6 and TRBJ1-1, with TRBD1 as a possible D gene (6 bases). CDR3 size: 13 residues. Deletions cut 1 base from V and 6 bases from J, with 10 bases between. Germline V CDR1 and CDR2: SGHDT, YYEEEE. The CDR3 spells CASSLPGVAEAFF. CDR3 bases: TGTGCCAGCAGCTTGCCAGGGGTAGCTGAAGCTTTCTTT.

The V call is TRBV11-2, the J call TRBJ1-6, with 7 bases fitting TRBD1. Trimming removed 6 bases from V and 8 bases from J; junction bases left unmatched: 10. The CDR3 is 15 residues long. CDR1 and CDR2 from the germline V gene are SGHAT and FQNNGV. The CDR3 DNA reads TGTGCCAGCAGACCCCTGACAGGGTTGGATTCACCCCTCCACTTT. Protein: CASRPLTGLDSPLHF.

The chain joins TRBV27 to TRBJ1-4; 12 nucleotides line up with TRBD1. In germline, CDR1 is MNHEY, CDR2 SMNVEV (reference sequence). J lost 7 bases, V lost 2 bases, and 11 bases had no gene match. The CDR3 is 18 amino acids. The CDR3 sequence is CASSLRGQGARLLEKLFF. DNA for the CDR3: TGTGCCAGCAGTTTACGGGGACAGGGGGCCCGCCTTCTTGAAAAACTGTTTTTT.

The chain joins TRBV7-9 to TRBJ2-1; 7 bases align to TRBD1. The CDR3 loop spans 15 amino acids. Losses at the gene ends were 5 bases for V and 7 bases for J; bases not matched to a gene: 11. Germline CDR1 is SEHNR and CDR2 is FQNEAQ (reference sequence). The CDR3 protein is CASSPDRDPVNEQFF. The DNA of the CDR3 is TGTGCCAGCAGCCCAGACAGGGATCCGGTGAATGAGCAGTTCTTC. The full variable domain, with the rest looked up from reference TRBV7-9 and TRBJ2-1, is DTGVSQNPRHKITKRGQNVTFRCDPISEHNRLYWYRQTLGQGPEFLTYFQNEAQLEKSRLLSDRFSAERPKGSFSTLEIQRTEQGDSAMYLCASSPDRDPVNEQFFGPGTRLTVL.

V and J are TRBV7-8 and TRBJ2-1; D is possibly TRBD1 (5 bases). Per the germline V gene, CDR1 is SGHVS and CDR2 is FQNEAQ. Trimming stripped 2 bases from V and 5 bases from J, with 13 bases between. This CDR3 region has 15 residues. In DNA, the CDR3 is TGTGCCAGCAGCTTACATGGGGCTGGCGACAATGAGCAGTTCTTC. It specifies CASSLHGAGDNEQFF.

This chain links TRBV6-5 with TRBJ1-2, with TRBD1 matching 8 bases. CDR3 length: 16 amino acids. The ends lost 4 bases at V and 0 bases at J; junction bases unmatched: 7. Per germline, CDR1 MNHEY and CDR2 SVGAGI. The CDR3 spells CASSWTGLGANYGYTF. CDR3 coding DNA: TGTGCCAGCAGTTGGACAGGGCTGGGGGCTAACTATGGCTACACCTTC.

The J gene is TRBJ1-5, the V gene TRBV5-1; 9 positions agree with TRBD1. Trimming removed 5 bases from V and 5 bases from J; junction bases left unmatched: 8. Per germline, CDR1 SGHRS and CDR2 YFSETQ. CDR3 size: 15 residues. The CDR3 bases are TGCGCCAGCAGTGGGACAGGGAAAGTGGATCAGCCCCAGCATTTT. Protein product: CASSGTGKVDQPQHF.

V usage is TRBV10-3 and J usage is TRBJ2-5; tentative D call: TRBD1 (5 bases). Germline V lookup: CDR1 ENHRY, CDR2 SYGVKD. V was shortened by 6 bases and J by 2 bases, with 7 bases between the two germline ends. This CDR3 is 12 amino acids long. CDR3 sequence (DNA): TGTGCCATCAGGGCAGGGCAAGAGACCCAGTACTTC. Translating gives CAIRAGQETQYF.

The genes are TRBV3-1 (or the pseudogene TRBV3-2) and TRBJ2-5; D is uncertain. Germline values: CDR1 LGHDT, CDR2 YNNKEL (reference sequence). This CDR3 region has 14 residues. Between the trimmed V and J ends, which lost 3 bases and 2 bases, there was a span of 10 bases. CDR3 in amino acids: CASSHMTNQETQYF. The CDR3 DNA sequence: TGTGCCAGCAGCCACATGACAAATCAAGAGACCCAGTACTTC.